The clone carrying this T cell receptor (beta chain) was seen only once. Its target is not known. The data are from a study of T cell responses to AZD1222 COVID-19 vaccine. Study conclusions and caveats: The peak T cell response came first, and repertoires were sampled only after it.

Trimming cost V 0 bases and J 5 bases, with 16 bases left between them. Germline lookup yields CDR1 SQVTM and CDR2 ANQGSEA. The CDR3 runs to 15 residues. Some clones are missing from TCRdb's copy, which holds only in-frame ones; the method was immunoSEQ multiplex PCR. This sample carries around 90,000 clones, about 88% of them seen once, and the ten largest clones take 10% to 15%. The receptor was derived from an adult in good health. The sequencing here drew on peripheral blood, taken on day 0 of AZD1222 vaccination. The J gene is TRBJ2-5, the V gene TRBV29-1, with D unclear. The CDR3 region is CSVEEGRYGQETQYF. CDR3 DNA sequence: TGCAGCGTTGAAGAGGGCAGGTACGGGCAGGAGACCCAGTACTTC.